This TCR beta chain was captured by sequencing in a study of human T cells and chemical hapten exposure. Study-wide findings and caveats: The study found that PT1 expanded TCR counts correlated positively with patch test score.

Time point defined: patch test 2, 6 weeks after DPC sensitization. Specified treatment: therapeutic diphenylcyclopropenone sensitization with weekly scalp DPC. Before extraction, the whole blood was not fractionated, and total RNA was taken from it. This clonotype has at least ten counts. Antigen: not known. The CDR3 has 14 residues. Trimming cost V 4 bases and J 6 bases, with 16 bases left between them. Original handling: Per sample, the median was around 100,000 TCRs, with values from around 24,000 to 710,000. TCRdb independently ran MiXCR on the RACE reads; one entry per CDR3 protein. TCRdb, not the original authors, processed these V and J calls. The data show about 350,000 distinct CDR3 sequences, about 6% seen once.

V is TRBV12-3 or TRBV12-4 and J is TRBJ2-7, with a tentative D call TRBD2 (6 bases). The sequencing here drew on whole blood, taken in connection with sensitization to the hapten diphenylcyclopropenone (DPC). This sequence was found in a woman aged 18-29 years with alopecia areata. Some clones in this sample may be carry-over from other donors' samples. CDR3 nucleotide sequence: TGTGCCAGCAGTTGGTCAGGCGCGGGGAGCGAGCAGTACTTC. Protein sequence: CASSWSGAGSEQYF.